A single sample gave rise to the 26 T cell receptor beta chains below, sequenced in a study of T-cell reconstitution after alpha-beta-depleted transplantation in children. Unique molecular identifiers featured in how the TCRbeta library was prepared. TCRdb re-called the PCR reads with MiXCR, one entry per CDR3 protein. This repertoire shows 490,000 or so distinct CDR3 sequences, about 10% found once; its top ten account for just over 2%. This sample comprised PBMCs, obtained before TCRalphabeta/CD19-depleted stem cell transplant. These receptor sequences come from a child under 10 years old with inherited bone marrow failure, due to receive a stem cell transplant.

This clonotype was picked up many times. The chain employs TRBV4-1 and TRBJ2-1, with a tentative D call TRBD2 (6 bases). Trimming took off 0 bases at V and 0 bases at J, with 15 bases between the two ends. Germline loops: CDR1 MGHRA, CDR2 YSYEKL. The CDR3 consists of 18 residues. The CDR3 DNA reads as TGCGCCAGCAGCCAAGATCCAATAGCGGAGAGCTCCTACAATGAGCAGTTCTTC. Translation gives CASSQDPIAESSYNEQFF.

This clonotype was counted many times. The rearrangement joins TRBV5-1 to TRBJ2-5; 11 bases fit TRBD2. Germline lookup yields CDR1 SGHRS and CDR2 YFSETQ. The CDR3 runs 16 residues. V lost 4 bases, J lost 5 bases, and 10 bases stayed unmatched. In DNA, the CDR3 is TGCGCCAGCAGCCGAACGACTAGCGGGACTCGGGAGACCCAGTACTTC. Protein: CASSRTTSGTRETQYF. The entire variable domain, with the rest obtained from reference TRBV5-1 and TRBJ2-5, is as follows: KAGVTQTPRYLIKTRGQQVTLSCSPISGHRSVSWYQQTPGQGLQFLFEYFSETQRNKGNFPGRFSGRQFSNSRSEMNVSTLELGDSALYLCASSRTTSGTRETQYFGPGTRLLVL.

Ten or more counts support this clonotype. This chain joins TRBV7-2 and TRBJ1-1; no clear D. The germline CDR1 and CDR2 sequences are SGHTA and FQGNSA. This CDR3 is built from 14 residues. Trimming cost V 6 bases and J 5 bases, with 16 bases left between them. In DNA form, the CDR3 reads TGTGCCAGCAGTCTTGACTCTTTTCGAACTGAAGCTTTCTTT. Its translation: CASSLDSFRTEAFF.

J is TRBJ2-1 and V is TRBV12-3 or TRBV12-4, with D tentatively TRBD2 (6 bases). The CDR3 totals 15 residues. V was trimmed by 4 bases and J by 6 bases, leaving 16 bases between them. The CDR3 sequence is CASSYTSLGLNEQFF. The CDR3 DNA follows: TGTGCCAGCAGTTATACTAGCCTCGGGCTCAATGAGCAGTTCTTC.

V gene TRBV15 combines with J gene TRBJ2-7; D perhaps matches TRBD2 (5 bases). Per germline, CDR1 LNHNV and CDR2 YYDKDF (reference sequence). The CDR3 contains 16 residues. Deletions cut 1 base from V and 6 bases from J, with 19 bases between. CDR3 residues: CATSRVSPAVGGEQYF. CDR3 DNA sequence: TGTGCCACCAGCAGAGTATCCCCAGCGGTCGGCGGCGAGCAGTACTTC.

This clonotype has at least ten counts. This rearrangement joins TRBV7-9 to TRBJ2-7; D may be TRBD1 or TRBD2 (6 bases each). The V gene's germline CDR1 is SEHNR and CDR2 FQNEAQ (reference sequence). With 7 bases removed from V and 6 bases from J, the gap between germline ends came to 19 bases. CDR3 length: 14 amino acids. CDR3 bases: TGTGCCAGCACCTCGGGGGCTAGCGCATCCGAGCAGTACTTC. Amino acids: CASTSGASASEQYF.

This clonotype has at least ten counts. The rearrangement uses TRBV27 and TRBJ1-5, with D hard to call. The CDR3 is 15 amino acids. Germline V gene sequence: CDR1 MNHEY, CDR2 SMNVEV (reference sequence). V gave up 5 bases and J gave up 3 bases, with 14 bases separating them. CDR3 residues: CASSVGFLANQPQHF. Here the CDR3 DNA reads TGTGCCAGCAGTGTCGGATTCCTAGCCAATCAGCCCCAGCATTTT.

This sequence joins TRBV7-2 and TRBJ2-1; 10 nucleotides match TRBD2. The CDR3 runs to 17 residues. V trimming: 5 bases; J trimming: 4 bases; junction bases outside the gene matches: 11. Germline V gene lookup returns CDR1 SGHTA and CDR2 FQGNSA. The CDR3 reads CASSNHPFSGRYNEQFF. The CDR3 DNA sequence: TGTGCCAGCAGCAACCATCCTTTTAGCGGGAGGTACAATGAGCAGTTCTTC.

Many counts were recorded for this clonotype. The chain carries TRBV29-1 and TRBJ2-1; no clear D gene. Germline CDR1 and CDR2: SQVTM and ANQGSEA. The CDR3 totals 13 residues. The V and J ends lost 6 bases and 9 bases respectively, with 18 bases between them. Here the CDR3 reads CSVLPQALVEQFF. The CDR3 DNA sequence: TGCAGCGTCCTGCCCCAGGCCCTTGTTGAGCAGTTCTTC.

This chain uses TRBV7-9 with TRBJ2-1, with 12 bases matching TRBD2. With V trimmed by 5 bases and J by 4 bases, 9 bases remained unmatched. CDR1 is SEHNR, CDR2 FQNEAQ, per germline (reference sequence). This CDR3 spans 17 amino acids. The CDR3 loop reads CASSPDLGLAGYNEQFF. The CDR3 nucleotides read TGTGCCAGCAGCCCAGACCTTGGACTAGCGGGGTACAATGAGCAGTTCTTC.

This clonotype was counted between two and nine times. J is TRBJ2-7 and V is TRBV12-3 or TRBV12-4; a possible D gene is TRBD1 (6 bases). Deletions cut 6 bases from V and 6 bases from J, with 12 bases between. The CDR3 sequence is 12 residues long. The CDR3: CASSLTGFEQYF. The CDR3 nucleotides are TGTGCCAGCAGCTTGACAGGTTTCGAGCAGTACTTC.

The table lists this clonotype with many counts. The chain is built from TRBV28 and TRBJ1-2; D might be TRBD1 (5 bases). The V gene lost 3 bases and the J gene lost 7 bases, with 15 bases spanning the gap. Per the germline V gene, CDR1 is MDHEN and CDR2 is SYDVKM. The length of the CDR3 is 14 residues. Here the CDR3 DNA reads TGTGCCAGCAGTTTTTATGGGGCTGTCGGTGGCTACACCTTC. Its translation is CASSFYGAVGGYTF.

This sequence joins TRBV7-2 and TRBJ2-3; D call uncertain. There are 16 residues in the CDR3. From germline, CDR1 is SGHTA and CDR2 FQGNSA. V lost 5 bases and J lost 1, with 16 bases in between. CDR3 DNA: TGTGCCAGCAGCAATAAGGACGTTGTAGGCACAGATACGCAGTATTTT. Its protein is CASSNKDVVGTDTQYF.

This clonotype was picked up many times. This chain links TRBV4-3 with TRBJ2-5; the D call may be TRBD1 or TRBD2 (6 bases each). V shed 0 bases and J shed 1 base, with 18 bases lying between them. CDR1 is LGHNA and CDR2 is YSLEER in the germline V gene. CDR3 size: 18 residues. The CDR3 DNA follows: TGCGCCAGCAGCCAAGAAGGTCCGAGGGGGGTCTTCCAAGAGACCCAGTACTTC. Its translation: CASSQEGPRGVFQETQYF.

This clonotype was found many times. The V call is TRBV6-1, the J call TRBJ2-7, with TRBD2 matching over 13 bases. The CDR3 sequence is 14 residues long. V lost 5 bases to trimming and J lost 12 bases; unmatched junction nucleotides: 10. Germline values: CDR1 MNHNS, CDR2 SASEGT. The CDR3 reads CASSLGLAGVGMYF. CDR3 sequence (DNA): TGTGCCAGCAGTCTAGGACTAGCGGGAGTGGGGATGTACTTC.

Many counts were recorded for this clonotype. This chain joins TRBV7-2 and TRBJ1-1; no firm D call. CDR1 SGHTA and CDR2 FQGNSA come from the germline V gene. The CDR3 totals 14 residues. V gave up 8 bases and J gave up 0 bases, with 13 bases separating them. CDR3 DNA: TGTGCCAGCCTAAAGGTGTCCATGAACACTGAAGCTTTCTTT. It is translated as CASLKVSMNTEAFF.

The table lists this clonotype with a few counts. The chain employs TRBV28 and TRBJ2-3, with D hard to call. Trimming cost V 6 bases and J 5 bases, with 15 bases left between them. Germline V gene data show CDR1 as MDHEN and CDR2 as SYDVKM. This CDR3 contains 14 residues. The CDR3 DNA reads TGTGCCAGCAGCGCCCAGAGGTACCGAGATACGCAGTATTTT. Translating it yields CASSAQRYRDTQYF.

About this clonotype: It may be a read error: a sequence one base away is much more abundant. This rearrangement joins TRBV28 to TRBJ1-6, with D hard to call. The length of the CDR3 is 16 residues. The germline gives CDR1 MDHEN, CDR2 SYDVKM. The CDR3 region has the DNA TGTGCCAGCAAACTCGGGTCTCCCTGGCGGAATTCACTCCTCCACTTT. It yields the protein CASKLGSPWRNSLLHF.

This clonotype appeared many times. The chain employs TRBV5-6 and TRBJ2-7; D perhaps matches TRBD1 (6 bases). Trimming removed 2 bases from V and 2 bases from J, with 14 bases in between. The CDR3 covers 15 residues. CDR1 is SGHDT, CDR2 YYEEEE, per germline. CDR3 in DNA: TGTGCCAGCAGCTTTGGCAGGGGATTCCCCTACGAGCAGTACTTC. Translation: CASSFGRGFPYEQYF.

This clonotype was found many times. In DNA, the CDR3 is TGTGCCAGCAGCGGGACCCCGGGGACCGGGGAGCTGTTTTTT. It encodes CASSGTPGTGELFF. This rearrangement joins TRBV5-6 to TRBJ2-2; D may correspond to TRBD1 or TRBD2 (5 bases each). There are 14 residues in the CDR3. CDR1 SGHDT and CDR2 YYEEEE come from the germline V gene. Trimming shortened V by 4 bases and J by 5 bases, and 12 bases separated the two germline ends.

There are many counts of this clonotype. J is TRBJ1-2 and V is TRBV11-2; D is perhaps TRBD1 (6 bases). Germline CDR1 SGHAT, CDR2 FQNNGV. This CDR3 has 15 residues. V was shortened by 2 bases and J by 3 bases, with 13 bases between the two germline ends. CDR3 amino acids: CASSLRDTLDYGYTF. The CDR3 DNA sequence: TGTGCCAGCAGCTTACGGGACACGCTTGACTATGGCTACACCTTC. Using reference TRBV11-2 and TRBJ1-2 for the parts outside the CDR3, the full variable domain is EAGVAQSPRYKIIEKRQSVAFWCNPISGHATLYWYQQILGQGPKLLIQFQNNGVVDDSQLPKDRFSAERLKGVDSTLKIQPAKLEDSAVYLCASSLRDTLDYGYTFGSGTRLTVV.

This clonotype was recorded many times. This chain uses TRBV27 with TRBJ2-7; 11 bases are shared with TRBD2. The CDR3 extends over 16 amino acids. Germline CDR1 is MNHEY and CDR2 is SMNVEV (reference sequence). The ends lost 3 bases at V and 5 bases at J; junction bases unmatched: 9. CDR3 coding DNA: TGTGCCAGCAGTTTCCGGGGGACTAGCGGTATCCACGAGCAGTACTTC. It specifies CASSFRGTSGIHEQYF.

This clonotype was seen a few times. The chain joins TRBV15 to TRBJ2-1, with 7 bases aligning to TRBD2. Looked up from germline, CDR1 is LNHNV and CDR2 is YYDKDF (reference sequence). The CDR3 loop spans 17 amino acids. V was clipped by 3 bases and J by 7 bases; unmatched bases: 15. Here the CDR3 reads CATSSERLAGVGNEQFF. The DNA for the CDR3 is TGTGCCACCAGCAGCGAGAGACTAGCAGGAGTGGGGAATGAGCAGTTCTTC.

This clonotype appeared many times. This chain joins TRBV29-1 and TRBJ2-2; D possibly corresponds to TRBD2 (6 bases). The CDR3 runs 12 residues. Looked up from germline, CDR1 is SQVTM and CDR2 is ANQGSEA. Trimming shortened V by 7 bases and J by 7 bases, and 13 bases separated the two germline ends. The CDR3 sequence is CSGLGGIGELFF. CDR3 DNA: TGCAGCGGACTTGGGGGGATCGGGGAGCTGTTTTTT.

The sample holds many counts of this clonotype. V gene TRBV9 combines with J gene TRBJ2-3; D call uncertain. In germline, CDR1 is SGDLS, CDR2 YYNGEE. Trimming removed 3 bases from V and 2 bases from J, with 10 bases in between. The CDR3 extends over 14 amino acids. The CDR3 DNA is TGTGCCAGCAGCGGTTTCTTAGACACAGATACGCAGTATTTT. Its protein is CASSGFLDTDTQYF.

This clonotype came up many times. The chain uses TRBV2 and TRBJ2-7, with 13 bases matching TRBD2. This CDR3 has 15 amino acids. V shed 6 bases and J 5 bases; nucleotides not matched to a gene: 7. Germline V gives CDR1 SNHLY, CDR2 FYNNEI. The CDR3 nucleotides are TGTGCCAGCAGGGCTGAACTAGCGGGAGGGGACGAGCAGTACTTC. This translates into CASRAELAGGDEQYF.